This entry is about one T cell receptor (beta chain). The germline V gene encodes CDR1 LNHDA and CDR2 SQIVND (reference sequence). Trimming cost V 10 bases and J 6 bases; bases outside gene matches: 10. The CDR3 loop spans 15 amino acids. This specimen comes from a study of blood T cells in healthy people across ages. PCR was performed a second time for roughly 7 to 12 cycles using a sample-barcoded 5' primer and a J-beta primer mix. MiXCR, applied by TCRdb to the 5' RACE reads, yields one record per CDR3 protein. The sample shows roughly 800,000 distinct CDR3 sequences, roughly 64% of them seen only once.

The rearrangement uses TRBV19 and TRBJ2-2; 11 bases fit TRBD1. This clonotype originated in a man younger than 40 in good health. What was sequenced was blood. The CDR3 loop is CATTPGTGGSGELFF. The CDR3 DNA follows: TGTGCCACCACCCCCGGGACAGGGGGTTCCGGGGAGCTGTTTTTT.